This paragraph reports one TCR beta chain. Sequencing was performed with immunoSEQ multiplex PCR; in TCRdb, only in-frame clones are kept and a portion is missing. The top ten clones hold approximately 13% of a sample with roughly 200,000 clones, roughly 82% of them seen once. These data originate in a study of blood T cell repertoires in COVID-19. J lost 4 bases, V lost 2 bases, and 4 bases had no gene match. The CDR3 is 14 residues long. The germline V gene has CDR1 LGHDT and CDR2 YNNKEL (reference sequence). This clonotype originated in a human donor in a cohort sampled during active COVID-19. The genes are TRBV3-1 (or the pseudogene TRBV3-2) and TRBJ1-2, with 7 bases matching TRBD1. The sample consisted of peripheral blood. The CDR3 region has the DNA TGTGCCAGCAGCCAACCGGGACAGATCTATGGCTACACCTTC. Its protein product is CASSQPGQIYGYTF.